Listed here are 9 T cell receptor beta chains from one sample, sequenced in a study of shared clonotypes between healthy human individuals (dated by TCRdb to 2018 to 2021). Library creation used the immunoSEQ multiplex PCR assay. This is the immuneACCESS table as TCRdb keeps it, with only in-frame sequences that have V and J called. A part of the clones is gone; compared with another copy, unresolved V genes explain less than half, and the rest is unexplained. In this sample the table shows fewer than 550,000 clones, over 75% of which occur a single time. The ten top clones hold roughly an eighth of the sample. Sequencing was performed on PBMCs. The source of these receptors is a woman between 40 and 55 years old in good health. Some clones in this sample may be carry-over from other donors' samples.

The chain links TRBV2 to TRBJ2-5; 10 bases agree with TRBD2. Germline CDR1 is SNHLY and CDR2 is FYNNEI. V lost 6 bases, J lost 5 bases, and 3 bases stayed unmatched. The CDR3 covers 13 residues. Here the CDR3 reads CASRGLALETQYF. CDR3 bases: TGTGCCAGCAGGGGACTAGCGCTGGAGACCCAGTACTTC.

The chain couples TRBV30 to TRBJ2-7; 8 nucleotides agree with TRBD1. Germline CDR1 reads GTSNPN; CDR2 reads SVGIG (reference sequence). Losses at the gene ends were 4 bases for V and 2 bases for J; bases not matched to a gene: 7. The CDR3 has 14 amino acids. The CDR3 DNA follows: TGTGCCTGGACTCCGAGGACAGGGACCTACGAGCAGTACTTC. Its protein is CAWTPRTGTYEQYF.

The V call is TRBV19, the J call TRBJ2-2; D uncertain. Germline V gives CDR1 LNHDA, CDR2 SQIVND (reference sequence). The V end lost 5 bases, the J end lost 6 bases, and 10 bases lay between the germline ends. This CDR3 has 13 residues. CDR3 nucleotides: TGTGCCAGTAGTTCCACCCTTCCCGGGGAGCTGTTTTTT. Its protein product is CASSSTLPGELFF.

The chain uses TRBV9 and TRBJ1-3, with D uncertain. Germline V gene sequence: CDR1 SGDLS, CDR2 YYNGEE. Trimming took off 6 bases at V and 0 bases at J, with 10 bases between the two ends. The CDR3 loop spans 14 amino acids. CDR3 DNA: TGTGCCAGCACCCCGGCCCGCTCTGGAAACACCATATATTTT. Translation: CASTPARSGNTIYF.

This clone was observed a handful of times. The chain carries TRBV2 and TRBJ1-3; 10 positions match TRBD1. The CDR3 loop spans 14 amino acids. V was pared by 7 bases and J by 5 bases, with 5 bases of the junction left unmatched. Germline values: CDR1 SNHLY, CDR2 FYNNEI. In nucleotides, the CDR3 is TGTGCCAGCACTCCCGACAGGGGGCGAAACACCATATATTTT. The encoded protein is CASTPDRGRNTIYF.

The rearrangement uses TRBV27 and TRBJ2-7; TRBD2 matches 14 bases. The ends lost 5 bases at V and 3 bases at J; junction bases unmatched: 3. The germline V gene has CDR1 MNHEY and CDR2 SMNVEV (reference sequence). The CDR3 has 15 amino acids. CDR3 in DNA: TGTGCCAGCAGTCAGACTAGCGGGAGGGTCTACGAGCAGTACTTC. Its translation: CASSQTSGRVYEQYF.

The chain couples TRBV6-1 to TRBJ1-2; D is perhaps TRBD1 (5 bases). Germline V gene sequence: CDR1 MNHNS, CDR2 SASEGT. The CDR3 extends over 14 amino acids. V was pared by 6 bases and J by 2 bases, with 13 bases between. DNA for the CDR3: TGTGCCAGCAGCCTGGCGGGGCCCAACTATGGCTACACCTTC. This sequence encodes CASSLAGPNYGYTF.

The chain recombines TRBV7-2 with TRBJ2-7; 9 bases match TRBD2. Per the germline V gene, CDR1 is SGHTA and CDR2 is FQGNSA. Trimming removed 1 base from V and 2 bases from J; junction bases left unmatched: 3. The length of the CDR3 is 15 residues. Here the CDR3 DNA reads TGTGCCAGCAGCTTAGTTTTAGCGGGAGCCTACGAGCAGTACTTC. This sequence encodes CASSLVLAGAYEQYF. Full variable domain (outside the CDR3, taken from reference TRBV7-2 and TRBJ2-7): GAGVSQSPSNKVTEKGKDVELRCDPISGHTALYWYRQSLGQGLEFLIYFQGNSAPDKSGLPSDRFSAERTGGSVSTLTIQRTQQEDSAVYLCASSLVLAGAYEQYFGPGTRLTVT.

This chain connects TRBV28 to TRBJ1-5, with D hard to call. Deletions cut 6 bases from V and 6 bases from J, with 6 bases between. CDR3 size: 11 residues. Germline CDR1 MDHEN, CDR2 SYDVKM. The DNA of the CDR3 is TGTGCCAGCAGAACGAGTCAGCCCCAGCATTTT. It yields the protein CASRTSQPQHF.